Listed here are 10 T cell receptor beta chains from one sample, sequenced in a study of spatial heterogeneity in lung cancer. The time point is: sample taken at primary tumor resection. No cell sorting; template was whole RNA from tumor, lung tissue or PBMC. TCRdb recomputed calls from the 5' RACE reads with MiXCR, one row per CDR3 protein. Here the sample spans roughly 70,000 distinct CDR3 sequences, roughly 13% being singletons. Sequencing used PBMCs, obtained at surgery. These receptors were taken from a male donor with early-stage non-small cell lung cancer.

V and J are TRBV19 and TRBJ2-5; TRBD1 matches at 7 bases. The V gene's germline CDR1 is LNHDA and CDR2 SQIVND (reference sequence). The J segment lost 4 bases and the V segment lost 4 bases, leaving 12 bases of the junction unmatched. The CDR3 has 16 amino acids. The CDR3 nucleotides read TGTGCCAGTAGTAACCCCGAGAAGGGGGCCGGAGAGACCCAGTACTTC. Translation: CASSNPEKGAGETQYF.

V and J are TRBV5-4 and TRBJ2-7; D remains unclear. Germline V gene lookup returns CDR1 SGHNT and CDR2 YYREEE (reference sequence). V shed 2 bases and J shed 5 bases, with 11 bases lying between them. The CDR3 is made up of 13 amino acids. The CDR3 coding sequence is TGTGCCAGCAGCTTTCCAGCGAGCAACGAGCAGTACTTC. Its translation is CASSFPASNEQYF.

The V and J genes are TRBV30 and TRBJ2-5; 10 bases line up with TRBD2. The trim removed 0 bases at V and 5 bases at J, leaving 6 bases unmatched. The CDR3 extends over 15 amino acids. Per the germline V gene, CDR1 is GTSNPN and CDR2 is SVGIG (reference sequence). CDR3 in amino acids: CAWSVPSGRGETQYF. The CDR3, as DNA: TGTGCCTGGAGTGTACCCAGCGGGAGGGGGGAGACCCAGTACTTC.

CDR3 loop: CASSTGPNTEAFF. CDR3 DNA sequence: TGCGCCAGCAGCACGGGACCTAACACTGAAGCTTTCTTT. This chain uses TRBV5-1 with TRBJ1-1, with D possibly TRBD1 on 5 matching bases. This CDR3 region has 13 residues. CDR1 and CDR2 from the germline V gene are SGHRS and YFSETQ. Trimming pared 4 bases from V and 2 bases from J, leaving 9 bases between.

There are a few counts of this clonotype. The rearrangement joins TRBV19 to TRBJ1-5; TRBD1 agrees at 9 bases. The CDR3 is 14 amino acids. V was pared by 7 bases and J by 6 bases, with 7 bases of the junction left unmatched. CDR1 and CDR2 from the germline V gene are LNHDA and SQIVND (reference sequence). The CDR3 region is CASNGDRVGQPQHF. The CDR3 DNA reads as TGTGCCAGTAATGGGGACAGGGTAGGTCAGCCCCAGCATTTT.

The chain has TRBV24-1 and TRBJ2-5, with D perhaps matching TRBD1 (5 bases). The CDR3 runs 14 residues. Germline CDR1 and CDR2: KGHDR and SFDVKD. Trimming stripped 2 bases from V and 1 base from J, with 7 bases between. CDR3: CATSDSTVQETQYF. CDR3 DNA: TGTGCCACCAGTGATTCGACAGTCCAAGAGACCCAGTACTTC.

The table lists this clonotype with many counts. CDR3 sequence (DNA): TGTGCCAGCAGTAGTAATAACTATGGCTACACCTTC. Its translation is CASSSNNYGYTF. The rearrangement uses TRBV12-3 or TRBV12-4 and TRBJ1-2; no clear D. Between the trimmed V and J ends, which lost 5 bases and 1 base, there was a span of 5 bases. The length of the CDR3 is 12 residues.

DNA of the CDR3: TGTGCCAGCAGCCTAACCGCCGTCCAACGGGGTGGCTACACCTTC. Its protein product is CASSLTAVQRGGYTF. The V gene is TRBV3-1, the J gene TRBJ1-2; D not certain. This CDR3 region has 15 residues. The ends were cut back, 4 bases at V and 7 bases at J, with 19 bases in the middle. The germline CDR1 and CDR2 sequences are LGHDT and YNNKEL (reference sequence).

Many counts were recorded for this clonotype. This chain joins TRBV5-6 and TRBJ2-5; D is possibly TRBD2 (6 bases). The CDR3 length is 17 residues. Trimming removed 0 bases at V and 0 bases at J, with 15 bases between. Germline V lookup: CDR1 SGHDT, CDR2 YYEEEE. The CDR3 nucleotides are TGTGCCAGCAGCTTGGTGTCTAGCGCTACGTACCAAGAGACCCAGTACTTC. It encodes CASSLVSSATYQETQYF.

This clonotype was observed a handful of times. At one boundary the junction diverges from the germline segment, which might be a read error. Here the CDR3 reads CSCDGREATDTQYF. The CDR3 DNA follows: TGTAGTTGCGACGGGAGGGAAGCCACAGATACGCAGTATTTT. The chain employs TRBV20-1 and TRBJ2-3, with TRBD2 identical over 8 bases. Germline assignment: CDR1 DFQATT and CDR2 SNEGSKA (reference sequence). The CDR3 is 14 residues long.